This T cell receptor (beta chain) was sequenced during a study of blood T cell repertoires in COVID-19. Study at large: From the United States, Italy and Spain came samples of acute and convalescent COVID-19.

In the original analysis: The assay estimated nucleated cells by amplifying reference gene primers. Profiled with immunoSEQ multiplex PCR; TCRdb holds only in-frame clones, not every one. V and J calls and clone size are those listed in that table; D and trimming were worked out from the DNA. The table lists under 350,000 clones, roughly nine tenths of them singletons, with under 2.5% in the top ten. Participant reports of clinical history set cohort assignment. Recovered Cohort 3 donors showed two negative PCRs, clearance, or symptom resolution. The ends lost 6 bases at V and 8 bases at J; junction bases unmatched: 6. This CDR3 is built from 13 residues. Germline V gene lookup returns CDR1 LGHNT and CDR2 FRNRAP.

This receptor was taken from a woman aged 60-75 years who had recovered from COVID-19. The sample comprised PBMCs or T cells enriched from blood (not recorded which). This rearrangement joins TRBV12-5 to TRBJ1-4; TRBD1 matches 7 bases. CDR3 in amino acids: CASGTGIGEKLFF. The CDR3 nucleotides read TGTGCTAGTGGGACAGGGATAGGGGAAAAACTGTTTTTT.